The rows below give T cell receptor beta chains drawn from one sample of a study of monozygotic twins with inflammatory bowel disease. TCRdb re-called the 5' RACE reads; one entry per CDR3 protein, DNA not given. Its listing shows more than 110,000 distinct CDR3 sequences. The sequencing sample was made of blood. The origin of the receptors is a human donor with ulcerative colitis or Crohn's disease, or a healthy co-twin of an affected twin (not recorded which). Each CDR3 is given with its conserved first and last residue.

j_call v_call cdr3_aa
TRBJ1-1 TRBV7-2 CAEGGEVLNTEAFF
TRBJ2-7 TRBV7-9 CASSFDRDEQYF
TRBJ2-3 TRBV27 CASSLTDRAPTDTQYF
TRBJ1-2 TRBV6-5 CASSYTRTGGGYGYTF
TRBJ2-5 TRBV25-1 CASSRAGEETQYF
TRBJ2-1 TRBV5-6 CASSLIEGNEQFF
TRBJ2-7 TRBV28 CASSFTGTGVPYEQYF
TRBJ2-3 TRBV20-1 CSARAGTSGRGTTDTQYF
TRBJ1-1 TRBV5-5 CASSLVSISTEAFF
TRBJ2-7 TRBV11-2 CASSLLSAANYEQYF
TRBJ2-7 TRBV7-6 CASSDEGQGYDEQYF